Below are 24 T cell receptor beta chains sequenced from a single sample in a study of T cell responses to AZD1222 COVID-19 vaccine. Clones were sequenced by immunoSEQ multiplex PCR, and TCRdb holds only the in-frame ones, with some missing. The sample holds about 110,000 clones, about 89% seen once. The source was peripheral blood, collected 28 days after the second AZD1222 dose. The receptors were gathered from an adult who received the AZD1222 COVID-19 vaccine.

The chain couples TRBV25-1 to TRBJ2-2; no clear D gene. The V and J ends lost 5 bases and 1 base respectively, with 8 bases between them. The CDR3 has 14 amino acids. In germline, CDR1 is MGHDK, CDR2 SYGVNS. CDR3 in DNA: TGTGCCAGCAGTATTGTTCAGAACACCGGGGAGCTGTTTTTT. Translating it yields CASSIVQNTGELFF.

This chain joins TRBV9 and TRBJ2-5; 12 bases are shared with TRBD1. From germline, CDR1 is SGDLS and CDR2 YYNGEE. Unmatched junction bases numbered 4, after V lost 2 bases and J lost 5 bases. This CDR3 contains 15 residues. The CDR3 DNA reads TGTGCCAGCAGCGTGGGGACAGGGGGCGGGGAGACCCAGTACTTC. Its translation is CASSVGTGGGETQYF.

This chain joins TRBV11-1 and TRBJ1-6; D remains unclear. Per the germline V gene, CDR1 is SGHAT and CDR2 is FQDESV (reference sequence). This CDR3 comprises 15 residues. The V gene lost 2 bases and the J gene lost 5 bases, with 10 bases spanning the gap. The CDR3 reads CASSLMSGNNSPLHF. CDR3 in DNA: TGTGCCAGCAGCTTAATGTCCGGAAATAATTCACCCCTCCACTTT.

The chain employs TRBV12-5 and TRBJ1-5; possible D gene TRBD1, 5 bases. Trimming cost V 1 base and J 0 bases, with 7 bases left between them. CDR1 LGHNT and CDR2 FRNRAP come from the germline V gene. There are 15 residues in the CDR3. CDR3 sequence reads: CASGLAGNSNQPQHF. CDR3 nucleotides: TGTGCTAGTGGTTTGGCAGGGAATAGCAATCAGCCCCAGCATTTT.

This clone has a single count. The chain carries TRBV19 and TRBJ2-1; the match to TRBD1 covers 12 bases. Unmatched junction bases numbered 13, after V lost 4 bases and J lost 9 bases. The CDR3 extends over 17 amino acids. Germline V gene sequence: CDR1 LNHDA, CDR2 SQIVND (reference sequence). The CDR3 nucleotides read TGTGCCAGTAGTAAATTACCGGGACAGGGGGCAGCAATTGAGCAGTTCTTC. Protein: CASSKLPGQGAAIEQFF. The whole variable domain, filled in from reference TRBV19 and TRBJ2-1, reads DGGITQSPKYLFRKEGQNVTLSCEQNLNHDAMYWYRQDPGQGLRLIYYSQIVNDFQKGDIAEGYSVSREKKESFPLTVTSAQKNPTAFYLCASSKLPGQGAAIEQFFGPGTRLTVL.

The V and J genes are TRBV7-8 and TRBJ2-3; D gene uncertain. The CDR3 is 14 residues long. V was trimmed by 7 bases and J by 2 bases, leaving 13 bases between them. CDR1 SGHVS and CDR2 FQNEAQ come from the germline V gene. This CDR3 is CASKLGGFTDTQYF. The CDR3 bases are TGTGCCAGCAAATTAGGCGGATTCACAGATACGCAGTATTTT.

The rearrangement uses TRBV19 and TRBJ1-3, with D possibly being TRBD1 (5 bases). The germline V and J ends were trimmed by 5 bases and 0 bases, with 11 bases remaining between them. This CDR3 region has 15 residues. Germline-derived CDR1 and CDR2 are LNHDA and SQIVND (reference sequence). CDR3 nucleotides: TGTGCCAGTAGTCCGACCGGGGGCTCTGGAAACACCATATATTTT. Translated, it gives CASSPTGGSGNTIYF.

V and J are TRBV29-1 and TRBJ2-6; D assignment may be TRBD1 or TRBD2 (5 bases each). The V end was cut by 7 bases, the J end by 4 bases, with 20 bases between. Germline values: CDR1 SQVTM, CDR2 ANQGSEA. The CDR3 contains 16 residues. CDR3 region: CSATGAERSGANVLTF. CDR3 coding DNA: TGCAGCGCCACCGGGGCGGAGAGGTCGGGGGCCAACGTCCTGACTTTC.

The rearrangement uses TRBV12-3 or TRBV12-4 and TRBJ2-7; D ambiguous. This CDR3 region has 13 residues. V lost 1 base and J lost 4, with 8 bases in between. The CDR3 nucleotides are TGTGCCAGCAGTTTAGGTCCTATATACGAGCAGTACTTC. Translated, it gives CASSLGPIYEQYF.

This clone was counted between two and nine times. The chain has TRBV9 and TRBJ1-2; D might be TRBD1 (5 bases). Trimming pared 4 bases from V and 0 bases from J, leaving 13 bases between. The germline V gene has CDR1 SGDLS and CDR2 YYNGEE. The CDR3 loop spans 15 amino acids. The CDR3 spells CASSPRMTANYGYTF. CDR3 DNA: TGTGCCAGCAGCCCCCGAATGACAGCTAACTATGGCTACACCTTC.

This chain connects TRBV6-5 to TRBJ2-7; D gene ambiguous. In germline, CDR1 is MNHEY, CDR2 SVGAGI. The V and J ends lost 0 bases and 1 base respectively, with 7 bases between them. This CDR3 is built from 14 residues. The CDR3 reads CASSYSAGSYEQYF. In nucleotides, the CDR3 is TGTGCCAGCAGTTACTCGGCAGGTTCCTACGAGCAGTACTTC.

This clone has only a few counts. The same CDR3 can be traced to other DNA sequences in this sample. The chain employs TRBV27 and TRBJ2-3; D is undetermined. Germline V gives CDR1 MNHEY, CDR2 SMNVEV (reference sequence). V was cut by 0 bases and J by 4 bases, with 5 bases left in between. The CDR3 has 13 residues. Here the CDR3 reads CASSLSRPDTQYF. As DNA, the CDR3 is TGTGCCAGCAGTTTATCTAGGCCAGATACGCAGTATTTT.

The V call is TRBV5-1, the J call TRBJ1-1; the D gene is possibly TRBD1 (5 bases). The CDR3 has 14 residues. In germline, CDR1 is SGHRS, CDR2 YFSETQ. Trimming left V 0 bases short and J 5 bases short, with 11 bases between. CDR3 sequence (DNA): TGCGCCAGCAGCTTGGAGGCCGGGGGGACTGAAGCTTTCTTT. As protein: CASSLEAGGTEAFF.

J is TRBJ1-5 and V is TRBV20-1; 7 bases are shared with TRBD1. J was trimmed by 5 bases and V by 3 bases; bases with no gene match: 4. Germline loops: CDR1 DFQATT, CDR2 SNEGSKA (reference sequence). The CDR3 has 13 residues. This CDR3 is CSASPGGDQPQHF. The CDR3 nucleotides read TGCAGTGCTAGTCCAGGGGGGGATCAGCCCCAGCATTTT.

The chain couples TRBV6-2 or TRBV6-3 to TRBJ2-5, with 9 nucleotides matching TRBD1. The CDR3 length is 15 residues. V was clipped by 4 bases and J by 7 bases; unmatched bases: 10. Germline V gene data show CDR1 as MNHEY and CDR2 as SVGEGT. The CDR3 nucleotides are TGTGCCAGCAGTTGGGGTGACAGGGGGATTGGGACCCAGTACTTC. Amino acids: CASSWGDRGIGTQYF.

Only one count was recorded for this clone. The chain is built from TRBV5-1 and TRBJ2-7; TRBD1 matches at 9 bases. CDR1 and CDR2 from the germline V gene are SGHRS and YFSETQ. J lost 6 bases, V lost 2 bases, and 6 bases had no gene match. CDR3 size: 14 residues. CDR3 region: CASSLPGQGREQYF. The CDR3 nucleotides read TGCGCCAGCAGCTTACCGGGACAGGGACGCGAGCAGTACTTC.

The chain uses TRBV9 and TRBJ2-2; 11 bases are a match to TRBD1. The CDR3 has 17 residues. Germline V gives CDR1 SGDLS, CDR2 YYNGEE. V gave up 5 bases and J gave up 6 bases; unmatched junction bases: 12. The CDR3, as DNA: TGTGCCAGCAGTGGCAAGCGGGGACAGGGGGAGGCCGGGGAGCTGTTTTTT. Its protein is CASSGKRGQGEAGELFF.

V gene TRBV28 combines with J gene TRBJ2-1; 10 positions agree with TRBD1. The CDR3 spans 17 residues. CDR1 and CDR2 from the germline V gene are MDHEN and SYDVKM. Unmatched junction bases numbered 6, after V lost 4 bases and J lost 0 bases. This CDR3 is CASSSWTGGSSYNEQFF. In nucleotides, the CDR3 is TGTGCCAGCAGTTCATGGACAGGGGGAAGCTCCTACAATGAGCAGTTCTTC. Full variable domain (outside the CDR3, taken from reference TRBV28 and TRBJ2-1): DVKVTQSSRYLVKRTGEKVFLECVQDMDHENMFWYRQDPGLGLRLIYFSYDVKMKEKGDIPEGYSVSREKKERFSLILESASTNQTSMYLCASSSWTGGSSYNEQFFGPGTRLTVL.

The chain links TRBV19 to TRBJ2-2, with 7 bases that match TRBD1. The junction had 7 bases not matched to a gene; V was cut back by 5 bases and J by 1 base. The CDR3 sequence is 16 residues long. The V gene's germline CDR1 is LNHDA and CDR2 SQIVND (reference sequence). The CDR3 DNA reads as TGTGCCAGTAGTCCCTCGGACAGGCTGAACACCGGGGAGCTGTTTTTT. The encoded protein is CASSPSDRLNTGELFF.

The chain has TRBV10-3 and TRBJ2-5; 13 bases are a match to TRBD2. J was trimmed by 6 bases and V by 6 bases; bases with no gene match: 10. The germline V gene has CDR1 ENHRY and CDR2 SYGVKD. CDR3 size: 16 residues. The CDR3 DNA sequence: TGTGCCATCAGCAATCGACGGACTAGCGGGAGTCAGACCCAGTACTTC. Residues: CAISNRRTSGSQTQYF.

The chain joins TRBV5-8 to TRBJ2-7; D gene unclear. V was shortened by 0 bases and J by 0 bases, with 13 bases between the two germline ends. This CDR3 region has 16 residues. The V gene's germline CDR1 is SGHTS and CDR2 YDEGEE. CDR3 loop: CASSLELNVYSYEQYF. The CDR3 bases are TGTGCCAGCAGCTTGGAGTTGAACGTTTACTCCTACGAGCAGTACTTC.

J is TRBJ1-1 and V is TRBV12-5, with D hard to call. CDR3 length equals 14 residues. CDR1 and CDR2 (germline): LGHNT, FRNRAP. The V end lost 3 bases, the J end lost 0 bases, and 8 bases lay between the germline ends. CDR3 residues: CASGFTRLNTEAFF. The CDR3 region has the DNA TGTGCTAGTGGTTTCACCAGGCTGAACACTGAAGCTTTCTTT. Combining the CDR3 with reference TRBV12-5 and TRBJ1-1 gives the whole variable domain DARVTQTPRHKVTEMGQEVTMRCQPILGHNTVFWYRQTMMQGLELLAYFRNRAPLDDSGMPKDRFSAEMPDATLATLKIQPSEPRDSAVYFCASGFTRLNTEAFFGQGTRLTVV.

V usage is TRBV5-1 and J usage is TRBJ1-2, with 8 positions matching TRBD1. The V and J ends lost 3 bases and 4 bases, in that order; junction bases with no gene match: 8. CDR3 length: 15 residues. CDR1 and CDR2 from the germline V gene are SGHRS and YFSETQ. CDR3 coding DNA: TGCGCCAGCAGCTCGACAGGGGCGGGTGTCTATGGCTACACCTTC. This translates into CASSSTGAGVYGYTF.

The rearrangement uses TRBV11-3 and TRBJ2-2, with unresolved D. Germline V CDR1 and CDR2: SGHNT, YENEEA. CDR3 size: 16 residues. Trimming stripped 5 bases from V and 4 bases from J, with 17 bases between. CDR3 loop: CASSPPANGRTGELFF. The CDR3, as DNA: TGTGCCAGCAGCCCCCCGGCCAACGGGCGCACCGGGGAGCTGTTTTTT.